The TCR beta chain described here comes from a study of blood T cell repertoires in COVID-19. Sequencing used immunoSEQ multiplex PCR; TCRdb keeps in-frame clones, though not all of them. The sample consists of 100,000 to 150,000 clones, around four fifths of them appearing once. The V and J ends lost 6 bases and 4 bases respectively, with 12 bases between them. The CDR3 consists of 13 residues. The TCR originated in a man in his forties with acute COVID-19. J is TRBJ1-2 and V is TRBV12-3 or TRBV12-4, with D possibly being TRBD1 (5 bases). The specimen was PBMCs or T cells enriched from blood (not recorded which). DNA for the CDR3: TGTGCCAGCAGCACATTAGGGGCCTATGGCTACACCTTC. It specifies CASSTLGAYGYTF.